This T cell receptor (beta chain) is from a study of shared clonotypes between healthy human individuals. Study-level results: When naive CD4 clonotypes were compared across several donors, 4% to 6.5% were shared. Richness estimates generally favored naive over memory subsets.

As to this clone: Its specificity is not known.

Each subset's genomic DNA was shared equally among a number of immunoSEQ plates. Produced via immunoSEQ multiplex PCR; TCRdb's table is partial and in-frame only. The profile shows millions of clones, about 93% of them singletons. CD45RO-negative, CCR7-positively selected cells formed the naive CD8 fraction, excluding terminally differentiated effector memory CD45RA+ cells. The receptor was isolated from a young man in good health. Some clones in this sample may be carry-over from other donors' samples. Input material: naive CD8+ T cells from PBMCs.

In DNA form, the CDR3 reads TGTGCCAGCAGCGGCGAGAGGGGAGGCTATGGCTACACCTTC. It codes for CASSGERGGYGYTF. The chain uses TRBV5-6 and TRBJ1-2; D possibly corresponds to TRBD1 (5 bases). V gave up 4 bases and J gave up 4 bases, with 14 bases separating them. This CDR3 region has 14 residues. CDR1 and CDR2 (germline): SGHDT, YYEEEE.